This T cell receptor beta chain was found in a study of post-analysis software for immune sequencing data. Study outcomes and limitations: Relative to controls, patients with multiple sclerosis showed significantly lower normalized Chao1 diversity. Roughly five TRBV segments occurring more often in patients than controls included TRBV5-6, TRBV5-1 and TRBV20-1.

There are 16 residues in the CDR3. Germline values: CDR1 DFQATT, CDR2 SNEGSKA (reference sequence). Trimming stripped 1 base from V and 4 bases from J, with 16 bases between. Unique-molecular-identifier-tagged TCR beta cDNA libraries were used. With roughly 0.85 to 11 million T cells as the source, roughly 0.5 million cDNA molecules resulted. TCRdb ran MiXCR on the PCR reads and lists one entry per CDR3 protein. This sample has approximately 440,000 distinct CDR3 sequences, with 45% found just once. With respect to this clonotype: Its antigen is as yet unknown.

Specimen: blood. The clonotype comes from a girl aged 10 to 17 with multiple sclerosis. The chain joins TRBV20-1 to TRBJ1-4; no reliable D call. The CDR3 DNA sequence: TGCAGTGCTAGAGGGATAGGAACCGAGCATAATGAAAAACTGTTTTTT. It encodes CSARGIGTEHNEKLFF.